This T cell receptor beta chain was recovered during a study of Graves' ophthalmopathy and Graves' hyperthyroidism. Many counts were recorded for this clonotype. Amplification targeted the TCR beta CDR3 regions, with RNA transcripts as the source material. RT-PCR in the first round used HTBI primers; a second-round multiplex PCR followed. From the multiplex PCR reads, TCRdb called clonotypes with MiXCR, one entry per CDR3 protein. The sample includes 650,000 to 900,000 distinct CDR3 sequences, 40% seen only once; the top ten take roughly 46%. The CDR3 is made up of 14 amino acids. CDR1 and CDR2 from the germline V gene are SEHNR and FQNEAQ (reference sequence). V was pared by 0 bases and J by 8 bases, with 4 bases of the junction left unmatched.

The V and J genes are TRBV7-9 and TRBJ1-2; TRBD1 agrees at 9 bases. The TCR originated in an adult man with Graves' ophthalmopathy. Sequenced material: peripheral blood. CDR3 protein: CASSLAGTGFGYTF. The CDR3 bases are TGTGCCAGCAGCTTAGCCGGGACAGGGTTCGGCTACACCTTC.